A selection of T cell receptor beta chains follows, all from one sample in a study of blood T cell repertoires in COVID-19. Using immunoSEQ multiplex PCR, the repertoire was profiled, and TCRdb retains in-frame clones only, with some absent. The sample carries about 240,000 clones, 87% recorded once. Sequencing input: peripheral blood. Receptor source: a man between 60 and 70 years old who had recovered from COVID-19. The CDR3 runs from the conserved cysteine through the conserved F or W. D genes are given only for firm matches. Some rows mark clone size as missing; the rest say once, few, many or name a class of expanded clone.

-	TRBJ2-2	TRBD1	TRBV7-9	CASSQRGRDRGTGELFF	TGTGCCAGCAGCCAGCGGGGTAGGGACAGGGGAACCGGGGAGCTGTTTTTT
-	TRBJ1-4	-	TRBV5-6	CASRRTGRGNEKLFF	TGTGCCAGCAGGCGCACAGGGAGGGGGAACGAAAAACTGTTTTTT
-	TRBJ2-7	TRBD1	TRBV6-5	CASSRTGSYEQYF	TGTGCCAGCAGTAGGACAGGCTCCTACGAGCAGTACTTC
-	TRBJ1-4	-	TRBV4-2	CASSHSAGRTNEKLFF	TGTGCCAGCAGCCACTCCGCGGGCCGAACTAATGAAAAACTGTTTTTT
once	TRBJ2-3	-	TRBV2	CASSVKDTQYF	TGTGCCAGCAGTGTCAAAGATACGCAGTATTTT
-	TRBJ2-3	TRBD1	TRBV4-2	CASSQEFGQVADTQYF	TGTGCCAGCAGCCAAGAGTTCGGACAGGTTGCGGATACGCAGTATTTT
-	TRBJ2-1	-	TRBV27	CASGITGGPYNEQFF	TGTGCCAGCGGGATTACGGGGGGCCCCTACAATGAGCAGTTCTTC
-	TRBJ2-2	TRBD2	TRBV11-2	CASSLGLAGTWELFF	TGTGCCAGCAGCTTAGGGCTAGCGGGGACGTGGGAGCTGTTTTTT
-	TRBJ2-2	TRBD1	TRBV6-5	CASSRQGYTGELFF	TGTGCCAGCAGCAGACAGGGCTACACCGGGGAGCTGTTTTTT
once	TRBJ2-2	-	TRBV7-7	CASSPRNTGELFF	TGTGCCAGCAGCCCCCGTAACACCGGGGAGCTGTTTTTT
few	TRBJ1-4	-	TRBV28	CASSSYRQEATNEKLFF	TGTGCCAGCAGTTCCTATAGACAGGAAGCAACTAATGAAAAACTGTTTTTT
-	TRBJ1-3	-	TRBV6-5	CASQRASLSGNTIYF	TGTGCCTCCCAACGAGCGTCCCTCTCTGGAAACACCATATATTTT
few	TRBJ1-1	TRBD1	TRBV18	CASSPLKTGGRSTTEAFF	TGTGCCAGCTCACCATTGAAGACAGGGGGAAGGTCGACCACTGAAGCTTTCTTT
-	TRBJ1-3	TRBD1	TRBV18	CASSPPTGGTGNTIYF	TGTGCCAGCTCACCGCCAACAGGGGGCACTGGAAACACCATATATTTT
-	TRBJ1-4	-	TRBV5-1	CASSLAREGEKLFF	TGCGCCAGCAGCTTGGCCAGGGAGGGTGAAAAACTGTTTTTT
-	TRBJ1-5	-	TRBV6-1	CASSELQVYNQPQHF	TGTGCCAGCAGTGAATTACAGGTCTACAATCAGCCCCAGCATTTT
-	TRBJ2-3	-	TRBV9	CASSFSTGGSQYF	TGTGCCAGCAGCTTCAGCACTGGCGGGTCGCAGTATTTT
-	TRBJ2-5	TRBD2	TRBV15	CATSWGLGETQYF	TGTGCCACCAGCTGGGGACTAGGAGAGACCCAGTACTTC
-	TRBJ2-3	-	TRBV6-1	CATDYTDTQYF	TGTGCCACGGACTACACAGATACGCAGTATTTT
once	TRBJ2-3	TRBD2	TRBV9	CASSRTSGGPGDTQYF	TGTGCCAGCAGCCGGACTAGCGGGGGGCCCGGAGATACGCAGTATTTT
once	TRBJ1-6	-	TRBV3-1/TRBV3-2	CASSLQDSPLHF	TGTGCCAGCAGCCTTCAGGATTCACCCCTCCACTTT
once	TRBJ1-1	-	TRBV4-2	CASSQVGGNEAFF	TGTGCCAGCAGCCAAGTCGGAGGGAATGAAGCTTTCTTT
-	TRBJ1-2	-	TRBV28	CASRESPYGYTF	TGTGCCAGCAGAGAGAGTCCCTATGGCTACACCTTC
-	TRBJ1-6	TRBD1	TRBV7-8	CASSSGQVQSPLHF	TGTGCCAGCAGCTCAGGACAGGTTCAGTCACCCCTCCACTTT
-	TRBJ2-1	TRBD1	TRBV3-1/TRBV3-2	CASSKGTGFYNEQFF	TGTGCCAGCAGCAAGGGGACAGGGTTCTACAATGAGCAGTTCTTC
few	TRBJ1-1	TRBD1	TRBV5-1	CASSPWTGSTTEAFF	TGCGCCAGCAGCCCCTGGACAGGGAGTACCACTGAAGCTTTCTTT
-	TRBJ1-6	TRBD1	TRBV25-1	CASSIPGQGILHF	TGTGCCAGCAGTATACCGGGACAGGGAATCCTCCACTTT
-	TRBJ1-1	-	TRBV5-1	CATQRGSVDTEAFF	TGCGCCACACAACGGGGGTCTGTGGACACTGAAGCTTTCTTT
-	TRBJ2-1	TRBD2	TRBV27	CASKVGTTNNEQFF	TGTGCCAGCAAGGTAGGGACTACTAACAATGAGCAGTTCTTC
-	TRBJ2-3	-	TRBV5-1	CASSGEEGTVRGVKQYF	TGCGCCAGCAGCGGCGAGGAGGGGACGGTGCGGGGAGTGAAGCAGTATTTT
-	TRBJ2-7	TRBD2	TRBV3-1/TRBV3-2	CASSRPSLAGGPYEQYF	TGTGCCAGCAGTCGCCCATCGCTAGCGGGGGGGCCTTACGAGCAGTACTTC
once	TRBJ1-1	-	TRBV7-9	CASSQRGKMNTEAFF	TGTGCCAGCAGCCAAAGGGGGAAAATGAACACTGAAGCTTTCTTT
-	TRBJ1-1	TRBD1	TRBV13	CASRFRTGAGTEAFF	TGTGCCAGCAGATTCAGGACAGGGGCGGGCACTGAAGCTTTCTTT
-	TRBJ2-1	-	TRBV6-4	CASSETGKRYEQFF	TGTGCCAGCAGTGAGACAGGCAAACGATATGAGCAGTTCTTC
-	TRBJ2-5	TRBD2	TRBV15	CATSRDYTLAGVRETQYF	TGTGCCACCAGCAGAGATTATACCCTAGCGGGGGTTCGGGAGACCCAGTACTTC
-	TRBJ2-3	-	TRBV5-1	CASTSTDTQYF	TGCGCCAGCACTAGCACAGATACGCAGTATTTT
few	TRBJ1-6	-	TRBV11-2	CASSSKGTEGNSPLHF	TGTGCCAGCAGTTCCAAAGGCACAGAAGGTAATTCACCCCTCCACTTT
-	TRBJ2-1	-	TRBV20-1	CSGEQHNEQFF	TGCAGTGGTGAACAGCACAATGAGCAGTTCTTC
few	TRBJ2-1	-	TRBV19	CASSILGRGNEQFF	TGTGCCAGTAGTATACTGGGAAGGGGAAATGAGCAGTTCTTC
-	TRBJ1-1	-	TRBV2	CASSQGARKMNTEAFF	TGTGCCAGCAGCCAAGGGGCTCGGAAGATGAACACTGAAGCTTTCTTT
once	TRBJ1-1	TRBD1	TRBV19	CASSPFTDRGIPEAFF	TGTGCCAGTAGTCCTTTTACGGACAGGGGTATTCCTGAAGCTTTCTTT
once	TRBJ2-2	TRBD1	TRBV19	CASSWTGMNTGELFF	TGTGCCAGTAGTTGGACAGGGATGAACACCGGGGAGCTGTTTTTT
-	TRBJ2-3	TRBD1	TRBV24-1	CATRGQGAATDTQYF	TGTGCCACCAGAGGACAGGGGGCAGCAACAGATACGCAGTATTTT
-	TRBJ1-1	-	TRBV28	CASSLSGAEAFF	TGTGCCAGCAGTTTATCTGGGGCAGAAGCTTTCTTT
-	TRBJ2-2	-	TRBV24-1	CATSDYSGAGELFF	TGTGCCACCAGTGATTATTCGGGGGCCGGGGAGCTGTTTTTT